Sequencing of this T cell receptor (beta chain) was carried out in a study of tumor and adjacent non-tumor tissue in lung cancer. Study at large: Histology: about twelve adenocarcinoma, a couple of squamous cell carcinoma, 1 small cell lung cancer. Samples averaged roughly 4.4 million productive TCRbeta reads each.

This clonotype was observed a handful of times. No cell sorting was done before RNA was extracted from the tissue. The V gene's germline CDR1 is DFQATT and CDR2 SNEGSKA (reference sequence). The ends were cut back, 3 bases at V and 4 bases at J, with 16 bases in the middle. The CDR3 has 15 amino acids. A modified ARM-PCR protocol with three rounds of nested PCR amplified TCRbeta. TCRdb re-called the multiplex PCR reads with MiXCR, one entry per CDR3 protein. The sample includes some 120,000 distinct CDR3 sequences, around three fifths of them seen just once. The chain joins TRBV20-1 to TRBJ1-3; D possibly corresponds to TRBD1 (5 bases). The sequence derives from a man aged 25-45 years with non-small cell lung cancer. The specimen sequenced was lung tumor tissue. CDR3 amino acids: CSASLSGARGNTIYF. The CDR3 nucleotides read TGCAGTGCTAGTCTCTCTGGGGCGCGGGGAAACACCATATATTTT.